This paragraph reports one TCR beta chain. There are 13 residues in the CDR3. The V gene's germline CDR1 is SGHKS and CDR2 YYEKEE (reference sequence). The V and J ends lost 4 bases and 4 bases respectively, with 12 bases between them. The record originates from a study of blood T cell repertoires in COVID-19. At the level of the study: The origin of the acute and convalescent COVID-19 samples was the United States, Italy and Spain. T cells, B-cell-depleted T cells, or PBMCs supplied cDNA or gDNA.

Per the original methods: Estimates of nucleated cell counts were drawn from the amplification of reference gene primers. Measured with immunoSEQ multiplex PCR; TCRdb has only the in-frame clones, and not every one. The DNA was the basis for D and trimming; V, J and clone size are from that table. The profile shows around 99,000 clones, approximately 89% of them singletons. The receptor comes from a man in his fifties or sixties with active or convalescent COVID-19. Sequenced sample: peripheral blood. V and J are TRBV5-5 and TRBJ2-7; the D gene is possibly TRBD2 (6 bases). The chain's CDR3 is CASSPQEGYEQYF. CDR3 coding DNA: TGTGCCAGCAGCCCCCAGGAGGGGTACGAGCAGTACTTC.